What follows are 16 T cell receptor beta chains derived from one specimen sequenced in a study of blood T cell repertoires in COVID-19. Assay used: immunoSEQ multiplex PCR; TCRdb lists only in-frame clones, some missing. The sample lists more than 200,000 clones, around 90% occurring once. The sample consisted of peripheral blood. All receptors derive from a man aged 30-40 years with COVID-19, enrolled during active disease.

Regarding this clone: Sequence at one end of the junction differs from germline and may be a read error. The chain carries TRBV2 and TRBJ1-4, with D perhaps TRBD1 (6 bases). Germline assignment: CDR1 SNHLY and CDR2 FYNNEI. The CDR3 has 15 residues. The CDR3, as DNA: TGTGCCAGCATTAGGGGGGGGACACTCAATGAAAAAATGTTTTTT. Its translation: CASIRGGTLNEKMFF.

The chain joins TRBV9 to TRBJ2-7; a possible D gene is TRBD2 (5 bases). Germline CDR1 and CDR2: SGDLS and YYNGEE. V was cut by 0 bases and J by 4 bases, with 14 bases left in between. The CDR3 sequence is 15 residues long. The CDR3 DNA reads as TGTGCCAGCAGCGTAGGTCCTCTAGCTAGGTACGAGCAGTACTTC. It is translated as CASSVGPLARYEQYF.

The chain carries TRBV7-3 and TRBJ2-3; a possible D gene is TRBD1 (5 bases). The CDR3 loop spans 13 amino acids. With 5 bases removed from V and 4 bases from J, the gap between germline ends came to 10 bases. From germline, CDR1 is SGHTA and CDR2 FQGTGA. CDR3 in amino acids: CASSPRASDTQYF. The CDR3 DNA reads TGTGCCAGCAGCCCCAGGGCTTCAGATACGCAGTATTTT.

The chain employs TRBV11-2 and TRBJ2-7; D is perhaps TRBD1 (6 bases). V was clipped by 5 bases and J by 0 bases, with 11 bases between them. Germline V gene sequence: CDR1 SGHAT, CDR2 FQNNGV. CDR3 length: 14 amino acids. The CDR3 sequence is CASSKDSGSYEQYF. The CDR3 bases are TGTGCCAGCAGCAAGGACAGTGGCTCCTACGAGCAGTACTTC. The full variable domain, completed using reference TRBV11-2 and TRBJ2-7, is EAGVAQSPRYKIIEKRQSVAFWCNPISGHATLYWYQQILGQGPKLLIQFQNNGVVDDSQLPKDRFSAERLKGVDSTLKIQPAKLEDSAVYLCASSKDSGSYEQYFGPGTRLTVT.

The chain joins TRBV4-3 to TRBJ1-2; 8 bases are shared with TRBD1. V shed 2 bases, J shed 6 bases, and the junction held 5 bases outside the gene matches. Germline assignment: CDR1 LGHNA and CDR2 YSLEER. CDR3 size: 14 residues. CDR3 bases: TGCGCCAGCAGCCAATGGACAGGGAGGGATGGCTACACCTTC. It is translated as CASSQWTGRDGYTF.

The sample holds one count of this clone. The CDR3 protein is CASSDNRDRVVDEQFF. CDR3 bases: TGTGCCAGCAGCGACAACCGGGACAGGGTGGTTGATGAGCAGTTCTTC. The V call is TRBV9, the J call TRBJ2-1, with 9 bases matching TRBD1. Looked up from germline, CDR1 is SGDLS and CDR2 is YYNGEE. This CDR3 has 16 residues. V shed 3 bases and J 8 bases; nucleotides not matched to a gene: 12. The full variable domain, rest sourced from reference TRBV9 and TRBJ2-1, is DSGVTQTPKHLITATGQRVTLRCSPRSGDLSVYWYQQSLDQGLQFLIQYYNGEERAKGNILERFSAQQFPDLHSELNLSSLELGDSALYFCASSDNRDRVVDEQFFGPGTRLTVL.

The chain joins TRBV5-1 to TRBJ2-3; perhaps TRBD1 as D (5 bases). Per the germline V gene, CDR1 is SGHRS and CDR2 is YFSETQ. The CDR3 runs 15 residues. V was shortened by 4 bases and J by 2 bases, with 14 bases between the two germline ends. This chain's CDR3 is CASSVALGDTDTQYF. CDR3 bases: TGCGCCAGCAGCGTAGCTCTAGGGGACACAGATACGCAGTATTTT.

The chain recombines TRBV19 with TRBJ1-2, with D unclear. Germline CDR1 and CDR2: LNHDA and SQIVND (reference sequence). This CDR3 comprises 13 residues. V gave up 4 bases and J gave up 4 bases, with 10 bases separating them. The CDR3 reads CASSKEQFYGYTF. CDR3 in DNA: TGTGCCAGTAGTAAAGAACAGTTCTATGGCTACACCTTC.

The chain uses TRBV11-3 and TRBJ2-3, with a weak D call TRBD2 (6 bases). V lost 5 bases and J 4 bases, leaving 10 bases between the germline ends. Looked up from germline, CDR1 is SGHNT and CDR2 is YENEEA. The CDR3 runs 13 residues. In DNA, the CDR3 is TGTGCCAGCAGCCTAGGGACTGCAGATACGCAGTATTTT. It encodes CASSLGTADTQYF. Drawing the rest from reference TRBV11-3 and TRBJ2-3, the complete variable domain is EAGVVQSPRYKIIEKKQPVAFWCNPISGHNTLYWYLQNLGQGPELLIRYENEEAVDDSQLPKDRFSAERLKGVDSTLKIQPAELGDSAVYLCASSLGTADTQYFGPGTRLTVL.

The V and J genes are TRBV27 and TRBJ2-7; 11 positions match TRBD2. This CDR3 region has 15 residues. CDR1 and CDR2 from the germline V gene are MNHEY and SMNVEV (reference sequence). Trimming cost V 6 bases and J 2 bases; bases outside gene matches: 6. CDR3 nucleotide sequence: TGTGCCAGCAGCCCCATAGCGGGGGGGACCTACGAGCAGTACTTC. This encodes CASSPIAGGTYEQYF.

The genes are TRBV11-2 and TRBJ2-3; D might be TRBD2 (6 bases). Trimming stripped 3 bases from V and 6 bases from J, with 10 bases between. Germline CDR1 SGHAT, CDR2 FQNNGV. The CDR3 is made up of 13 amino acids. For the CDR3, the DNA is TGTGCCAGCAGCTTCAGACTAGAGGATACGCAGTATTTT. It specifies CASSFRLEDTQYF.

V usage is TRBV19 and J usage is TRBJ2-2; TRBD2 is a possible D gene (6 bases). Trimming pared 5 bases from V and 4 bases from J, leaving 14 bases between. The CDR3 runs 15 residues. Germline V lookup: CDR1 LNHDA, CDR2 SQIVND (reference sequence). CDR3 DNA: TGTGCCAGTAGTTCAGGCGGGGTGGCCACCGGGGAGCTGTTTTTT. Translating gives CASSSGGVATGELFF. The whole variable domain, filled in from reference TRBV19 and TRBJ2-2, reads DGGITQSPKYLFRKEGQNVTLSCEQNLNHDAMYWYRQDPGQGLRLIYYSQIVNDFQKGDIAEGYSVSREKKESFPLTVTSAQKNPTAFYLCASSSGGVATGELFFGEGSRLTVL.

CDR3 nucleotides: TGTGCCAGTAGTGGGTCTAGCGGTCATAGCTCCTACAATGAGCAGTTCTTC. Its translation is CASSGSSGHSSYNEQFF. This chain connects TRBV19 to TRBJ2-1, with 7 nucleotides matching TRBD2. The ends lost 5 bases at V and 0 bases at J; junction bases unmatched: 10. This CDR3 is built from 17 residues. The germline V gene encodes CDR1 LNHDA and CDR2 SQIVND (reference sequence). Full variable domain (remainder filled in from reference TRBV19 and TRBJ2-1): DGGITQSPKYLFRKEGQNVTLSCEQNLNHDAMYWYRQDPGQGLRLIYYSQIVNDFQKGDIAEGYSVSREKKESFPLTVTSAQKNPTAFYLCASSGSSGHSSYNEQFFGPGTRLTVL.

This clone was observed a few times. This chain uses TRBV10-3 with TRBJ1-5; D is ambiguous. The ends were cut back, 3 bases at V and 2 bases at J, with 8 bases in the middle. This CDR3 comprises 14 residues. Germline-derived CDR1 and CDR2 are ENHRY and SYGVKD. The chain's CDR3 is CAISDLEGNQPQHF. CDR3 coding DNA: TGTGCCATCAGTGATCTAGAAGGCAATCAGCCCCAGCATTTT.

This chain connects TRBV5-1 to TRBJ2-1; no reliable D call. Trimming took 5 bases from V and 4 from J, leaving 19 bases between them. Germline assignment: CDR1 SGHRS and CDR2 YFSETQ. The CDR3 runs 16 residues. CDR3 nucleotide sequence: TGCGCCAGCAGTCCTACGACTTTGCATTCGTACAATGAGCAGTTCTTC. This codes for CASSPTTLHSYNEQFF.

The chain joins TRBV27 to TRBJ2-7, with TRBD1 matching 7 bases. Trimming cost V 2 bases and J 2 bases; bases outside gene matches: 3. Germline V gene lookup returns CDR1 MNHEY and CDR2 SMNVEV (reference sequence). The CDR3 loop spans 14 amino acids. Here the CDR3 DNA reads TGTGCCAGCAGTTTACAGGGGGTAGCCTACGAGCAGTACTTC. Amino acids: CASSLQGVAYEQYF.